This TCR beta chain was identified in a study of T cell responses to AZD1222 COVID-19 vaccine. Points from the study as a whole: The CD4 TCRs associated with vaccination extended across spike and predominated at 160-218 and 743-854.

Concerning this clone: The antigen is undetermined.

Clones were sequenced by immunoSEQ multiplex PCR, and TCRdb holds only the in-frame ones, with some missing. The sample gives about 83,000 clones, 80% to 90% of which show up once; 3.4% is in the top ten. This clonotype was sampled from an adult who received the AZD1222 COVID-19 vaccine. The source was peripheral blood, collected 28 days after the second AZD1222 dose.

The CDR3 nucleotides read TGTGCCAGCAGTCAACAGGGTTGGACTGAAGCTTTCTTT. This gives the protein CASSQQGWTEAFF. The J gene is TRBJ1-1, the V gene TRBV6-5; D is perhaps TRBD1 (6 bases). Germline CDR1 MNHEY, CDR2 SVGAGI. The V and J ends lost 5 bases and 5 bases respectively, with 12 bases between them. This CDR3 spans 13 amino acids.